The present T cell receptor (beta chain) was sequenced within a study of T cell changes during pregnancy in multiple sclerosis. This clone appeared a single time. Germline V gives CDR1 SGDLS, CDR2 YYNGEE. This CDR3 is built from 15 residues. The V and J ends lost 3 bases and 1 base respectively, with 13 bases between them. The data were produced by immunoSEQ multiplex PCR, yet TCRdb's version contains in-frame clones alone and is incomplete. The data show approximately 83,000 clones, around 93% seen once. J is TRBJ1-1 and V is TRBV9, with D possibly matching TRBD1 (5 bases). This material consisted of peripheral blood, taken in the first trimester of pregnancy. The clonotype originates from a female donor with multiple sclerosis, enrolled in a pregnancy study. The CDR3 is CASSAPDRSNTEAFF. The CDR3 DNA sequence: TGTGCCAGCAGCGCCCCCGACAGATCGAACACTGAAGCTTTCTTT.